The clone carrying this T cell receptor (beta chain) was counted a single time. Germline V gene data show CDR1 as SGHTA and CDR2 as FQGNSA. The CDR3 loop spans 16 amino acids. The ends lost 0 bases at V and 6 bases at J; junction bases unmatched: 5. The data were taken from a study of blood T cell repertoires in COVID-19. Across the study: There were acute and convalescent COVID-19 samples, and they came from the United States, Italy and Spain. Sources were T cells, B-cell-depleted T cells, or PBMCs; the material itself was cDNA or gDNA.

In the authors' methods: Nucleated cell counts were estimated from reference gene primer amplification. Data came from immunoSEQ multiplex PCR; TCRdb stores just in-frame clones and leaves some out. The V and J calls and clone size are taken from that table; D and trimming were inferred from the DNA. This table holds fewer than 200,000 clones, less than 90% found once. This receptor was obtained from a man aged 60 to 69 with acute or convalescent COVID-19. The sample comprised peripheral blood. This sequence joins TRBV7-2 and TRBJ2-3, with TRBD2 matching over 11 bases. The CDR3 loop reads CASSLALAGVPDTQYF. The CDR3 bases are TGTGCCAGCAGCTTAGCACTAGCGGGAGTACCCGATACGCAGTATTTT.